One sample yielded the 24 T cell receptor beta chains listed below, sequenced in a study of CD8 T cells in Susac syndrome. RNA was extracted with the RNeasy kit, and a quantity of roughly 0.5 to 1 ug was reverse transcribed using random hexamers. TCRdb called the immunoSEQ multiplex PCR reads again in MiXCR, with one record for every CDR3 protein. The table shows about 130,000 distinct CDR3 sequences, with roughly 94% occurring only once. Source material: CD4+ T cells from PBMCs. These receptors all come from a human donor with multiple sclerosis.

This clonotype was seen just once. The chain carries TRBV3-1 and TRBJ2-2, with a tentative D call TRBD1 (5 bases). The CDR3 has 17 residues. The V and J ends lost 6 bases and 1 base respectively, with 18 bases between them. Per germline, CDR1 LGHDT and CDR2 YNNKEL (reference sequence). The CDR3 sequence is CASSDRARTKNTGELFF. CDR3 nucleotide sequence: TGTGCCAGCAGTGATAGAGCCAGGACAAAGAACACCGGGGAGCTGTTTTTT. The full variable domain, its missing parts supplied by reference TRBV3-1 and TRBJ2-2, is DTAVSQTPKYLVTQMGNDKSIKCEQNLGHDTMYWYKQDSKKFLKIMFSYNNKELIINETVPNRFSPKSPDKAHLNLHINSLELGDSAVYFCASSDRARTKNTGELFFGEGSRLTVL.

V gene TRBV6-1 combines with J gene TRBJ2-1; either TRBD1 or TRBD2 may fit D (5 bases each). From germline, CDR1 is MNHNS and CDR2 SASEGT. The V end lost 1 base, the J end lost 6 bases, and 13 bases lay between the germline ends. CDR3 length: 15 residues. CDR3 loop: CASSEEGSDFNEQFF. CDR3 nucleotide sequence: TGTGCCAGCAGTGAAGAGGGGAGCGATTTCAATGAGCAGTTCTTC.

V is TRBV20-1 and J is TRBJ2-1; 13 bases map to TRBD2. The CDR3 is made up of 16 amino acids. V shed 6 bases, J shed 0 bases, and the junction held 5 bases outside the gene matches. CDR1 is DFQATT, CDR2 SNEGSKA, per germline (reference sequence). The CDR3 reads CSARLAGGLSYNEQFF. The CDR3 bases are TGCAGTGCCAGACTAGCGGGGGGCCTCTCCTACAATGAGCAGTTCTTC.

The chain is built from TRBV30 and TRBJ1-4; D uncertain. V was cut by 2 bases and J by 4 bases, with 14 bases left in between. The CDR3 length is 15 residues. Germline V gene data show CDR1 as GTSNPN and CDR2 as SVGIG (reference sequence). The CDR3 bases are TGTGCCTGGAGTCCGCCCGCAGGCGGTAATGAAAAACTGTTTTTT. It codes for CAWSPPAGGNEKLFF.

The chain employs TRBV6-5 and TRBJ2-1, with D uncertain. CDR3 length equals 14 residues. Germline values: CDR1 MNHEY, CDR2 SVGAGI. The V end lost 0 bases, the J end lost 4 bases, and 7 bases lay between the germline ends. The CDR3 loop reads CASSYSKQYNEQFF. The CDR3 bases are TGTGCCAGCAGTTACTCAAAGCAATACAATGAGCAGTTCTTC.

This chain uses TRBV19 with TRBJ1-1; D not certain. V was trimmed by 4 bases and J by 1 base, leaving 10 bases between them. This CDR3 region has 14 residues. Germline CDR1 and CDR2: LNHDA and SQIVND (reference sequence). The CDR3 sequence: CASSTSPGNTEAFF. The CDR3 bases are TGTGCCAGTAGTACCAGCCCCGGGAACACTGAAGCTTTCTTT.

The DNA of the CDR3 is TGTGCCAGCAGACCTCTTAGCGGGAGAGGTGGCTACGAGCAGTACTTC. This sequence encodes CASRPLSGRGGYEQYF. The chain employs TRBV6-2 or TRBV6-3 and TRBJ2-7, with 9 positions matching TRBD2. The germline V gene has CDR1 MNHEY and CDR2 SVGEGT. Trimming cost V 6 bases and J 3 bases; bases outside gene matches: 12. This CDR3 spans 16 amino acids.

The J gene is TRBJ1-5, the V gene TRBV12-3 or TRBV12-4; 7 nucleotides line up with TRBD1. J gave up 2 bases and V 1 base, and 11 bases lay outside the gene matches. The length of the CDR3 is 18 residues. CDR3 bases: TGTGCCAGCAGTTTAGGGACCCACAGGGGTTGGGGCAATCAGCCCCAGCATTTT. Translating it yields CASSLGTHRGWGNQPQHF.

The chain couples TRBV5-1 to TRBJ1-1; 7 positions agree with TRBD1. CDR1 and CDR2 from the germline V gene are SGHRS and YFSETQ. The CDR3 spans 13 residues. The V and J ends lost 5 bases and 8 bases, in that order; junction bases with no gene match: 9. The CDR3 DNA follows: TGCGCCAGCAGGCGTGAGGGGGCTAGGGAAGCTTTCTTT. The encoded protein is CASRREGAREAFF.

The gene calls are TRBV12-3 or TRBV12-4 and TRBJ2-2; D not resolved. Trimming cost V 7 bases and J 3 bases, with 12 bases left between them. This CDR3 is built from 14 residues. CDR3 sequence: CASTGRADTGELFF. The CDR3 nucleotides are TGTGCCAGCACCGGACGGGCCGACACCGGGGAGCTGTTTTTT.

This rearrangement joins TRBV6-5 to TRBJ1-2; D is possibly TRBD1 (5 bases). The CDR3 covers 12 residues. CDR1 and CDR2 (germline): MNHEY, SVGAGI. Trimming took off 4 bases at V and 12 bases at J, with 15 bases between the two ends. CDR3: CASSFSGTEDTF. DNA of the CDR3: TGTGCCAGCAGTTTCTCCGGGACTGAAGACACCTTC.

This clonotype was found once. The chain couples TRBV20-1 to TRBJ1-2; D is undetermined. This CDR3 comprises 15 residues. Trimming removed 8 bases at V and 4 bases at J, with 23 bases between. Germline CDR1 is DFQATT and CDR2 is SNEGSKA (reference sequence). CDR3 residues: CSTLHREDSLYGYTF. The DNA of the CDR3 is TGCAGTACTCTCCATAGGGAAGACTCCCTCTATGGCTACACCTTC.

The J gene is TRBJ2-7, the V gene TRBV29-1; D is perhaps TRBD1 (7 bases). Germline CDR1 is SQVTM and CDR2 is ANQGSEA. This CDR3 is 11 amino acids long. The ends were cut back, 6 bases at V and 6 bases at J, with 12 bases in the middle. The DNA of the CDR3 is TGCAGCGTCGGCGGGACAGCCGAGCAGTACTTC. Its protein product is CSVGGTAEQYF.

The J gene is TRBJ2-7, the V gene TRBV4-1, with 7 bases matching TRBD1. This CDR3 comprises 18 residues. Looked up from germline, CDR1 is MGHRA and CDR2 is YSYEKL. V gave up 0 bases and J gave up 0 bases; unmatched junction bases: 11. In nucleotides, the CDR3 is TGCGCCAGCAGCCAAGATAACTCAGTGGGGACAGTCTCCTACGAGCAGTACTTC. Protein product: CASSQDNSVGTVSYEQYF.

This chain links TRBV18 with TRBJ1-2; D is ambiguous. The V and J ends lost 3 bases and 6 bases respectively, with 8 bases between them. Germline V gene lookup returns CDR1 KGHSH and CDR2 LQKENI. CDR3 size: 12 residues. The CDR3 DNA is TGTGCCAGCTCACCCCTCCGGGATGGCTACACCTTC. It translates to CASSPLRDGYTF. Filled out from reference TRBV18 and TRBJ1-2, the complete variable domain reads NAGVMQNPRHLVRRRGQEARLRCSPMKGHSHVYWYRQLPEEGLKFMVYLQKENIIDESGMPKERFSAEFPKEGPSILRIQQVVRGDSAAYFCASSPLRDGYTFGSGTRLTVV.

CDR3: CASSPRTATYGYTF. The CDR3 DNA follows: TGTGCCAGCAGCCCCCGGACGGCCACCTATGGCTACACCTTC. V usage is TRBV7-9 and J usage is TRBJ1-2; D not resolved. CDR1 and CDR2 (germline): SEHNR, FQNEAQ (reference sequence). V shed 5 bases and J shed 4 bases, with 14 bases lying between them. This CDR3 comprises 14 residues.

V and J are TRBV29-1 and TRBJ2-7; D is possibly TRBD1 (6 bases). This CDR3 is built from 12 residues. The V end was cut by 5 bases, the J end by 5 bases, with 13 bases between. CDR1 and CDR2 from the germline V gene are SQVTM and ANQGSEA. The CDR3 DNA reads TGCAGCGTTCGGCGGCCAGGGGACGAGCAGTACTTC. Translating gives CSVRRPGDEQYF.

The rearrangement joins TRBV25-1 to TRBJ1-1; D unresolved. This CDR3 is 13 amino acids long. Trimming took 1 base from V and 7 from J, leaving 10 bases between them. The germline gives CDR1 MGHDK, CDR2 SYGVNS. The DNA of the CDR3 is TGTGCCAGCAGTGAATGGGATGGGCTTGAAGCTTTCTTT. Translated, it gives CASSEWDGLEAFF.

This chain links TRBV6-2 or TRBV6-3 with TRBJ2-7, with TRBD1 matching over 8 bases. Germline V lookup: CDR1 MNHEY, CDR2 SVGEGT. The CDR3 loop spans 12 amino acids. With 6 bases clipped from V and 8 bases from J, the junction kept 6 bases outside the gene matches. Here the CDR3 DNA reads TGTGCCAGCAGGGAACAGGGGGGCAAGCAGTACTTC. Its translation: CASREQGGKQYF.

V is TRBV11-2 and J is TRBJ2-6; D might be TRBD1 (6 bases). CDR1 and CDR2 (germline): SGHAT, FQNNGV. V lost 5 bases to trimming and J lost 0 bases, with 8 bases between them. The CDR3 totals 15 residues. In DNA, the CDR3 is TGTGCCAGCAGCCAGGACAGCTCTGGGGCCAACGTCCTGACTTTC. Amino acid sequence: CASSQDSSGANVLTF.

The chain employs TRBV2 and TRBJ1-2; 7 bases fit TRBD1. This CDR3 contains 14 residues. From germline, CDR1 is SNHLY and CDR2 FYNNEI. Germline trimming cut 6 bases from V and 2 bases from J; bases unmatched to any gene: 6. The CDR3 sequence is CASRLPGGNYGYTF. The CDR3 DNA reads TGTGCCAGCAGGCTCCCAGGGGGAAACTATGGCTACACCTTC.

V gene TRBV29-1 combines with J gene TRBJ2-7; 8 nucleotides line up with TRBD1. The CDR3 spans 13 residues. Germline lookup yields CDR1 SQVTM and CDR2 ANQGSEA. The junction had 7 bases not matched to a gene; V was cut back by 4 bases and J by 5 bases. CDR3 coding DNA: TGCAGCGTTGTGGGACAGGTCTCGCACGAGCAGTACTTC. This translates into CSVVGQVSHEQYF.

The V call is TRBV6-2 or TRBV6-3, the J call TRBJ2-2; TRBD2 aligns across 7 bases. J gave up 5 bases and V 6 bases, and 12 bases lay outside the gene matches. Germline V gene data show CDR1 as MNHEY and CDR2 as SVGEGT. The CDR3 totals 16 residues. CDR3 amino acids: CASSPRGLGLTGELFF. The CDR3 coding sequence is TGTGCCAGCAGCCCCCGAGGACTAGGCCTTACCGGGGAGCTGTTTTTT.

The chain uses TRBV6-5 and TRBJ1-5, with D possibly TRBD1 on 5 matching bases. The CDR3 has 14 residues. V was shortened by 5 bases and J by 3 bases, with 11 bases between the two germline ends. Germline V gives CDR1 MNHEY, CDR2 SVGAGI. CDR3 nucleotide sequence: TGTGCCAGCAGTCAGGGACTTCACAATCAGCCCCAGCATTTT. It codes for CASSQGLHNQPQHF.